One sample yielded the 17 T cell receptor beta chains listed below, sequenced in a study of blood T cell repertoires in COVID-19. Method: immunoSEQ multiplex PCR; TCRdb's copy keeps in-frame clones and lacks some. This sample yields 150,000 to 200,000 clones, of which about four fifths are seen a single time; 10% to 15% belongs to the top ten. Sequencing was performed on peripheral blood. Receptor source: an older man who had recovered from COVID-19.

The chain has TRBV20-1 and TRBJ2-7; D possibly corresponds to TRBD1 (6 bases). The CDR3 is made up of 13 amino acids. V lost 3 bases and J lost 3, with 12 bases in between. Germline assignment: CDR1 DFQATT and CDR2 SNEGSKA (reference sequence). CDR3 nucleotides: TGCAGTGCTAGTCACAGGGCACTCTACGAGCAGTACTTC. Translated, it gives CSASHRALYEQYF.

The gene calls are TRBV7-9 and TRBJ2-5; 7 bases align to TRBD2. The J segment lost 2 bases and the V segment lost 1 base, leaving 4 bases of the junction unmatched. Germline loops: CDR1 SEHNR, CDR2 FQNEAQ (reference sequence). The CDR3 consists of 15 residues. The CDR3 coding sequence is TGTGCCAGCAGCTTAGGTGCGGGAGAACAAGAGACCCAGTACTTC. This sequence encodes CASSLGAGEQETQYF.

The chain employs TRBV6-5 and TRBJ2-7; D is perhaps TRBD1 (5 bases). V was clipped by 3 bases and J by 0 bases, with 12 bases between them. Germline-derived CDR1 and CDR2 are MNHEY and SVGAGI. CDR3 size: 15 residues. The CDR3 DNA sequence: TGTGCCAGCAGTTATGACCAGGGTCCCTCCTACGAGCAGTACTTC. Amino acids: CASSYDQGPSYEQYF.

In its sample, this clone was seen once. CDR3 sequence: CASSYSGKENSPLHF. As DNA, the CDR3 is TGTGCCAGCAGTTACTCCGGGAAAGAGAATTCACCCCTCCACTTT. The V call is TRBV6-5, the J call TRBJ1-6, with D uncertain. The germline V gene has CDR1 MNHEY and CDR2 SVGAGI. V lost 0 bases, J lost 7 bases, and 10 bases lay in between. The CDR3 extends over 15 amino acids.

The J gene is TRBJ2-1, the V gene TRBV7-3, with 14 bases aligning to TRBD2. Germline CDR1 reads SGHTA; CDR2 reads FQGTGA. V dropped 6 bases and J dropped 7; count of bases not matched to a gene: 5. CDR3 size: 15 residues. CDR3 region: CASRDGTSGRNEQFF. For the CDR3, the DNA is TGTGCCAGCAGAGACGGGACTAGCGGGAGAAATGAGCAGTTCTTC.

The V call is TRBV7-9, the J call TRBJ1-4; TRBD1 matches 10 bases. The CDR3 contains 16 residues. Germline CDR1 is SEHNR and CDR2 is FQNEAQ (reference sequence). J was trimmed by 10 bases and V by 1 base; bases with no gene match: 9. The CDR3 nucleotides read TGTGCCAGCAGCTTAGGGGACAGGGGACCCCAGGGAAAACTGTTTTTT. This gives the protein CASSLGDRGPQGKLFF.

This rearrangement joins TRBV7-2 to TRBJ1-2; 7 positions agree with TRBD1. V shed 1 base and J 6 bases; nucleotides not matched to a gene: 8. This CDR3 contains 15 residues. Looked up from germline, CDR1 is SGHTA and CDR2 is FQGNSA. CDR3 amino acids: CASSLGGGLGHGYTF. Here the CDR3 DNA reads TGTGCCAGCAGCTTAGGAGGGGGCTTAGGACATGGCTACACCTTC.

The rearrangement uses TRBV5-4 and TRBJ1-1; TRBD1 aligns across 11 bases. Germline values: CDR1 SGHNT, CDR2 YYREEE (reference sequence). The CDR3 runs to 15 residues. V lost 3 bases and J lost 5; bases outside the gene matches: 6. Here the CDR3 reads CASSSKGQGDTEAFF. The CDR3 nucleotides read TGTGCCAGCAGCTCAAAGGGACAGGGGGATACTGAAGCTTTCTTT. The complete variable domain, with remaining parts taken from reference TRBV5-4 and TRBJ1-1, reads ETGVTQSPTHLIKTRGQQVTLRCSSQSGHNTVSWYQQALGQGPQFIFQYYREEENGRGNFPPRFSGLQFPNYSSELNVNALELDDSALYLCASSSKGQGDTEAFFGQGTRLTVV.

The V and J genes are TRBV9 and TRBJ2-7; 10 bases align to TRBD1. The V gene's germline CDR1 is SGDLS and CDR2 YYNGEE. Losses at the gene ends were 4 bases for V and 4 bases for J; bases not matched to a gene: 8. The CDR3 is made up of 15 amino acids. In nucleotides, the CDR3 is TGTGCCAGCAGCACCGGGACAGGGGCGTCTTACGAGCAGTACTTC. Protein product: CASSTGTGASYEQYF. Full variable domain (remainder filled in from reference TRBV9 and TRBJ2-7): DSGVTQTPKHLITATGQRVTLRCSPRSGDLSVYWYQQSLDQGLQFLIQYYNGEERAKGNILERFSAQQFPDLHSELNLSSLELGDSALYFCASSTGTGASYEQYFGPGTRLTVT.

This sequence joins TRBV2 and TRBJ2-7; TRBD2 matches at 8 bases. Germline CDR1 reads SNHLY; CDR2 reads FYNNEI. The V segment lost 8 bases and the J segment 2 bases; nucleotides outside the gene matches: 14. This CDR3 has 16 amino acids. In nucleotides, the CDR3 is TGTGCCAGCTTGGGGCTGGGGCGGGAGGACACCTACGAGCAGTACTTC. It is translated as CASLGLGREDTYEQYF.

The genes are TRBV5-1 and TRBJ2-7, with D tentatively TRBD2 (6 bases). Germline loops: CDR1 SGHRS, CDR2 YFSETQ. The CDR3 covers 18 residues. The V end was cut by 4 bases, the J end by 2 bases, with 25 bases between. The CDR3 sequence is CASSGVAGDSSSAYEQYF. For the CDR3, the DNA is TGCGCCAGCAGCGGAGTGGCCGGGGACTCTTCTTCAGCCTACGAGCAGTACTTC.

The table lists this clone with a few counts. The chain carries TRBV14 and TRBJ2-7; D is possibly TRBD2 (6 bases). V dropped 5 bases and J dropped 2 bases, with 13 bases sitting between them. The germline V gene has CDR1 SGHDN and CDR2 FVKESK. The CDR3 spans 14 residues. The CDR3 sequence is CASSARDSTYEQYF. The CDR3 DNA is TGTGCCAGCAGCGCCCGGGACTCTACCTACGAGCAGTACTTC.

In its sample, this clone was seen once. J is TRBJ1-4 and V is TRBV9; the D gene is possibly TRBD1 (5 bases). Deletions cut 4 bases from V and 8 bases from J, with 15 bases between. Per germline, CDR1 SGDLS and CDR2 YYNGEE. The CDR3 is 14 amino acids. The CDR3 DNA sequence: TGTGCCAGCAGCCCATCCCCAGGGCTCGAAAAACTGTTTTTT. This translates into CASSPSPGLEKLFF.

This clone was seen once. This chain joins TRBV7-9 and TRBJ2-7; D unresolved. Germline V gives CDR1 SEHNR, CDR2 FQNEAQ (reference sequence). The CDR3 runs 15 residues. V was cut by 1 base and J by 1 base, with 11 bases left in between. In DNA form, the CDR3 reads TGTGCCAGCAGCTTAGGGCACCTGATTTCCTACGAGCAGTACTTC. Its translation is CASSLGHLISYEQYF.

J is TRBJ2-2 and V is TRBV21-1; TRBD2 is the table's D call, not checked against the DNA. TRBV21-1 is termed a pseudogene. The CDR3 consists of 15 residues. The chain's CDR3 is CASTQSGRVTGELFF. The CDR3 bases are TGTGCCAGCACCCAAAGCGGGAGGGTAACCGGGGAGCTGTTTTTT.

The chain is built from TRBV6-5 and TRBJ2-1, with TRBD2 matching 12 bases. The CDR3 sequence is 15 residues long. The junction had 1 base not matched to a gene; V was cut back by 2 bases and J by 5 bases. CDR1 and CDR2 from the germline V gene are MNHEY and SVGAGI. CDR3 bases: TGTGCCAGCAGTTACGGACTAGCGGGAAACAATGAGCAGTTCTTC. Encoded protein: CASSYGLAGNNEQFF.

The chain carries TRBV5-1 and TRBJ2-1; 8 bases fit TRBD1. The CDR3 loop spans 14 amino acids. With 8 bases clipped from V and 6 bases from J, the junction kept 10 bases outside the gene matches. CDR1 SGHRS and CDR2 YFSETQ come from the germline V gene. The CDR3 bases are TGCGCCAGTGCCCAGGACAGGGATATCAATGAGCAGTTCTTC. It specifies CASAQDRDINEQFF.